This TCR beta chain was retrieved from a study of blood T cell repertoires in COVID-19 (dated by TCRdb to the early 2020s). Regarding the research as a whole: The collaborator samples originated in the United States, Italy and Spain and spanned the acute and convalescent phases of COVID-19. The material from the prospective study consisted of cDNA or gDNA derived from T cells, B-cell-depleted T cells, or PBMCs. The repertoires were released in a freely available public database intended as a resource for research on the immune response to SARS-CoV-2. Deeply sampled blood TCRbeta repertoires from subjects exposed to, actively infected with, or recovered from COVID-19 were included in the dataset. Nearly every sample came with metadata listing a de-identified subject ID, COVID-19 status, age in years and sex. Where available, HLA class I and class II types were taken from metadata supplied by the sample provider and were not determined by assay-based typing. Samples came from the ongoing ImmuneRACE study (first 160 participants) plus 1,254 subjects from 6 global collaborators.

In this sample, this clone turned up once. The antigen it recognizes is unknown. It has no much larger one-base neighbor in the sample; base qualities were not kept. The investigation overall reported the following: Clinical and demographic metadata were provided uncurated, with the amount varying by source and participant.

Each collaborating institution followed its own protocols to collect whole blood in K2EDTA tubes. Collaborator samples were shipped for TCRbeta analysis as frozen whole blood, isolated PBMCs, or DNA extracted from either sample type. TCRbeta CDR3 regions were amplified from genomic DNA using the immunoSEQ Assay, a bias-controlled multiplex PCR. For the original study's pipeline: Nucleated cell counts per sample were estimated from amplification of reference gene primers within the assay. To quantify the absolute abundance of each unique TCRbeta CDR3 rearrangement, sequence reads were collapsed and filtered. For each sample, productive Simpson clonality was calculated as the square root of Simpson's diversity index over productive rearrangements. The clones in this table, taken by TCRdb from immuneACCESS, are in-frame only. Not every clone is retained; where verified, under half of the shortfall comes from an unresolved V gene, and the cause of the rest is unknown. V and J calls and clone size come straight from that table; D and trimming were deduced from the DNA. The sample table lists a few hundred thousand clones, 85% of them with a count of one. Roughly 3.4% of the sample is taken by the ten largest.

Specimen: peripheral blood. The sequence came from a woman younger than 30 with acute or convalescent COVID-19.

The CDR3 region: CASSGALAGATYEQYF. At the DNA level, the sequence is TGTGCCAGCAGTGGAGCACTAGCGGGGGCAACCTACGAGCAGTACTTC. The V and J genes are TRBV2 and TRBJ2-7; a stretch of 11 junction bases matches TRBD2. Based on the germline V gene, the CDR1 and CDR2 sequences are SNHLY and FYNNEI. The CDR3 runs 16 amino acids, cysteine and phenylalanine included. Kept here is only the CDR3 DNA, which spans 48 bases and is read in frame from base 1. Clipping removes 4 bases from V and 2 bases from J, with 7 as the unmatched junction base count.